These T cell receptor beta chains were read from a single sample in a study of cytomegalovirus exposure and HLA in healthy donors. Only in-frame clones appear in the TCRdb table, and some are missing; sequencing was by immunoSEQ multiplex PCR. The repertoire holds over 100,000 clones, with around 80% as singletons. The specimen sequenced was PBMCs. Receptors originate from a female donor in good health and CMV-seronegative. Both conserved end residues are part of each CDR3. A D gene is named only where the DNA matches it firmly. Part of the rows lack a size; the others show once, few, many or a class for expanded clones.

V gene	J gene	D gene	clone size	CDR3 DNA	CDR3 protein
TRBV19	TRBJ1-1	TRBD1	few	TGTGCCAGTAGTATAAGGGGGCTAGTGACTGAAGCTTTCTTT	CASSIRGLVTEAFF
TRBV5-6	TRBJ1-6	.	few	TGTGCCAGCAGCTTGGCCGCCAGGACAAATTCACCCCTCCACTTT	CASSLAARTNSPLHF
TRBV2	TRBJ2-2	.	once	TGTGCCAGCACGTCTCGCGGGGCGTTGGCGAACACCGGGGAGCTGTTTTTT	CASTSRGALANTGELFF
TRBV6-1	TRBJ1-1	.	.	TGTGCCAGCAGTGAACCCGCCGGGAAGAACACTGAAGCTTTCTTT	CASSEPAGKNTEAFF
TRBV18	TRBJ1-4	TRBD1	.	TGTGCCAGCTCACCTGGACAGGGCTCTGAAAAACTGTTTTTT	CASSPGQGSEKLFF
TRBV6-5	TRBJ2-5	TRBD2	.	TGTGCCAGCAGACGGACTAGCGGGGGAGAGACCCAGTACTTC	CASRRTSGGETQYF
TRBV7-6	TRBJ2-1	.	once	TGTGCCAGCAGCTTTACGCCGGCGGATGAGCAGTTCTTC	CASSFTPADEQFF
TRBV6-4	TRBJ2-3	TRBD2	many	TGTGCCAGCAGTGACTCAGCGGGGGGGCCAGATACGCAGTATTTT	CASSDSAGGPDTQYF
TRBV7-7	TRBJ2-5	.	.	TGTGCTAGCAGCCAACGGCGGGGGCCCCAAGAGACCCAGTACTTC	CASSQRRGPQETQYF
TRBV2	TRBJ2-5	TRBD1	.	TGTGCCAGCAGTGGGCGACAGGGCGGATGGACCCAGTACTTC	CASSGRQGGWTQYF
TRBV7-9	TRBJ1-5	TRBD1	.	TGTGCCAGCAGCTTAGTCGACAGGGATAATCAGCCCCAGCATTTT	CASSLVDRDNQPQHF
TRBV2	TRBJ1-3	.	.	TGTGCCAGCAGAATAGGGGTCTCTGGAAACACCATATATTTT	CASRIGVSGNTIYF
TRBV6-5	TRBJ1-2	.	few	TGTGCCAGCAGACCAGGCGGGGAAAGGATGAGGGGCTACACCTTC	CASRPGGERMRGYTF
TRBV6-5	TRBJ2-5	.	.	TGTGCCAGCAGTTACTTAGACACATCAGAGACCCAGTACTTC	CASSYLDTSETQYF
TRBV11-2	TRBJ1-5	.	.	TGTGCCAGCAGCTTAGCCGAGTATCAGCCCCAGCATTTT	CASSLAEYQPQHF
TRBV5-6	TRBJ2-1	.	.	TGTGCCAGCAGCTTGGTAGGAGGGCGTGAGCAGTTCTTC	CASSLVGGREQFF
TRBV14	TRBJ2-7	.	few	TGTGCCAGCAGCCAAGCTCGCGTGAGGAGCGATCCCTACGAGCAGTACTTC	CASSQARVRSDPYEQYF
TRBV5-3	TRBJ1-1	TRBD1	.	TGTGCCAGAAGAGCGACAGGGCTTTTCATGAACACTGAAGCTTTCTTT	CARRATGLFMNTEAFF
TRBV10-3	TRBJ2-5	TRBD2	.	TGTGCCATCAGTGAGTTGTTTATCGGAGCGGGGGGCCAAGAGACCCAGTACTTC	CAISELFIGAGGQETQYF
TRBV7-8	TRBJ1-2	.	once	TGTGCCAGCAGCTTAGTGTCGTCGCGGGGCGCCGGCTATGGCTACACCTTC	CASSLVSSRGAGYGYTF
TRBV7-2	TRBJ2-4	.	once	TGTGCCAGCAGCTTAGGGAGCGTTTCTGGAGCCCTAGCCAAAAACATTCAGTACTTC	CASSLGSVSGALAKNIQYF
TRBV5-8	TRBJ2-1	.	.	TGTGCCAGCAGCTTGGGGGGAGCTTACAATGAGCAGTTCTTC	CASSLGGAYNEQFF
TRBV19	TRBJ1-1	TRBD1	.	TGTGCCAGTAAAGTGTCCAGGGGGATGGCTGAAGCTTTCTTT	CASKVSRGMAEAFF
TRBV7-9	TRBJ2-5	.	.	TGTGCCAGCAGCCCCCGGGAGCGAGGAGCCGAGACCCAGTACTTC	CASSPRERGAETQYF
TRBV30	TRBJ1-2	TRBD1	.	TGTGCCTGGAGTGACCCTGACAGGGACGATGGCTACACCTTC	CAWSDPDRDDGYTF
TRBV13	TRBJ2-3	TRBD2	.	TGTGCCAGCAGCTTTACAGCGGGGGGACTCACAGATACGCAGTATTTT	CASSFTAGGLTDTQYF
TRBV6-1	TRBJ1-1	.	.	TGTGCCAGCAGTACTCGACACTGGAACACTGAAGCTTTCTTT	CASSTRHWNTEAFF
TRBV2	TRBJ2-1	.	.	TGTGCCAGCAGACCAGGAAACAATGAGCAGTTCTTC	CASRPGNNEQFF
TRBV5-4	TRBJ1-1	.	.	TGTGCCAGCAGCTTCCAAAACACTGAAGCTTTCTTT	CASSFQNTEAFF
TRBV10-3	TRBJ2-3	.	.	TGTGCCATCAGTGAGTCCAAAGGAGCCCATCCGAACAGCACAGATACGCAGTATTTT	CAISESKGAHPNSTDTQYF
TRBV2	TRBJ2-3	TRBD1	.	TGTGCCAGCAGTGAAGCCCCAGGGGGAAGAGATACGCAGTATTTT	CASSEAPGGRDTQYF
TRBV5-6	TRBJ1-5	TRBD1	once	TGTGCCAGCAGCGATCGGACAGGGGGCACTCAGCCCCAGCATTTT	CASSDRTGGTQPQHF
TRBV19	TRBJ2-7	.	once	TGTGCCAGTAGTATTGACAGGAATTCCTACGAGCAGTACTTC	CASSIDRNSYEQYF
TRBV4-3	TRBJ2-3	TRBD2	.	TGCGCCAGCAGCCAATTAGCGGGGGGGATAGATACGCAGTATTTT	CASSQLAGGIDTQYF
TRBV21-1	TRBJ2-7	.	.	TGTGCCAGCAGCAAAGTTCCGGGGTGGGACTACGAGCAGTACTTC	CASSKVPGWDYEQYF
TRBV6-5	TRBJ2-1	TRBD1	.	TGTGCTACTCAGTCCGGGACAGGGGTCTGGAATGAGCAGTTCTTC	CATQSGTGVWNEQFF
TRBV11-1	TRBJ2-1	TRBD2	.	TGTGCCAGCAGCTTAGCGGCGGGGGGTTATGAGCAGTTCTTC	CASSLAAGGYEQFF
TRBV10-3	TRBJ1-6	.	.	TGTGCCATCAGTGAGTCGAGGGTAAAGGGAGATTCACCCCTCCACTTT	CAISESRVKGDSPLHF
TRBV7-9	TRBJ1-5	.	.	TGTGCCAGCAGCTTTCTTGATAGCAGTCAGCCCCAGCATTTT	CASSFLDSSQPQHF
TRBV27	TRBJ2-7	.	.	TGTGCCAGCAGTGCCGGGACCTACGAGCAGTACTTC	CASSAGTYEQYF
TRBV29-1	TRBJ2-5	.	few	TGCAGCTTCCTTGGAGCGGCCCAAGAGACCCAGTACTTC	CSFLGAAQETQYF
TRBV14	TRBJ1-3	.	.	TGTGCCAGCAGCTTGACAGCCGGGAACACCATATATTTT	CASSLTAGNTIYF
TRBV30	TRBJ1-1	.	few	TGTGCCTGGAGTGTCGGCGGGAACACTGAAGCTTTCTTT	CAWSVGGNTEAFF
TRBV14	TRBJ1-4	.	.	TGTGCCATCGAGTCACCAGGGGCAACTAATGAAAAACTGTTTTTT	CAIESPGATNEKLFF
TRBV20-1	TRBJ2-5	.	.	TGCAGTGCCAACAACAGGGTTTCTCAGTACTTC	CSANNRVSQYF
TRBV7-9	TRBJ2-1	.	.	TGTGCCAGCAGCTTAGGGGTTGCGGGGGCCCCTAGCTCCTACAATGAGCAGTTCTTC	CASSLGVAGAPSSYNEQFF
TRBV4-1	TRBJ2-7	.	.	TGCGCCAGCAGCCTTGACAGTCAGCCCTACGAGCAGTACTTC	CASSLDSQPYEQYF
TRBV2	TRBJ2-5	TRBD2	.	TGTGCCAGCAGGCGACTAGCGGGGGGAGGGGCGGAGACCCAGTACTTC	CASRRLAGGGAETQYF
TRBV7-6	TRBJ2-3	.	.	TGTGCCAGCAGCCCGCGGGACGGGGATACGCAGTATTTT	CASSPRDGDTQYF
TRBV19	TRBJ1-1	.	.	TGTGCCAGTAGTCCCTCCTCGAGTGAAGCTTTCTTT	CASSPSSSEAFF